The 21 T cell receptor beta chains below all came from one sample that was sequenced in a study of CD8 T cells in ankylosing spondylitis. TCRdb called the 5' RACE reads again in MiXCR, with one record for every CDR3 protein. This sample has 300,000 to 350,000 distinct CDR3 sequences; more than 9% occur once, and the top ten carry about 10%. Input material: blood, either unsorted or a sorted T cell fraction (not recorded which). Receptor source: a female donor with ankylosing spondylitis or in good health (not recorded which).

This clonotype has more than one count but fewer than ten. The chain links TRBV5-5 to TRBJ2-2, with D possibly TRBD2 on 6 matching bases. The CDR3 extends over 15 amino acids. The germline CDR1 and CDR2 sequences are SGHKS and YYEKEE (reference sequence). The V end lost 0 bases, the J end lost 5 bases, and 11 bases lay between the germline ends. DNA of the CDR3: TGTGCCAGCAGCTTGGAGGCAGGAGGGACCGGGGAGCTGTTTTTT. Its translation is CASSLEAGGTGELFF.

This clonotype was detected ten times or more. This chain joins TRBV9 and TRBJ1-2, with D possibly being TRBD1 (6 bases). The germline V and J ends were trimmed by 0 bases and 6 bases, with 12 bases remaining between them. Germline V gene sequence: CDR1 SGDLS, CDR2 YYNGEE. The CDR3 totals 14 residues. The CDR3 region has the DNA TGTGCCAGCAGCGTAGTAGGGGGGGCGCATGGCTACACCTTC. This encodes CASSVVGGAHGYTF.

Regarding this clonotype: Compared with germline, one end of the junction differs, possibly owing to a read error. V is TRBV5-1 and J is TRBJ2-5; no clear D. The CDR3 has 13 residues. CDR1 and CDR2 (germline): SGHRS, YFSETQ. CDR3 bases: TGCGCCAGCAGCTTGGGCAGGCGAGAGACCCAGTCCTTC. Its translation: CASSLGRRETQSF.

This clonotype was detected many times. The rearrangement links TRBV7-8 to TRBJ1-6, with 11 bases fitting TRBD1. V dropped 1 base and J dropped 8; count of bases not matched to a gene: 7. This CDR3 contains 17 residues. The germline V gene has CDR1 SGHVS and CDR2 FQNEAQ. This chain's CDR3 is CASSLVGTGGSYSPLHF. The DNA of the CDR3 is TGTGCCAGCAGCTTAGTGGGGACAGGGGGAAGTTATTCACCCCTCCACTTT.

This clonotype was seen once. A much larger clone lies one base from this, so it may be a read error. V gene TRBV20-1 combines with J gene TRBJ2-1; 10 positions agree with TRBD2. Germline CDR1 DFQATT, CDR2 SNEGSKA (reference sequence). The CDR3 runs to 14 residues. The chain's CDR3 is CSQLKTSGSNEQSF. The CDR3 DNA reads TGCAGCCAACTCAAGACTAGCGGGTCTAATGAGCAGTCCTTC.

This clonotype was seen a handful of times. This rearrangement joins TRBV4-1 to TRBJ1-6; D remains unclear. This CDR3 has 14 amino acids. Germline lookup yields CDR1 MGHRA and CDR2 YSYEKL. Trimming removed 0 bases from V and 11 bases from J, with 11 bases in between. The CDR3 sequence: CASSQEPGSAPLHF. The CDR3 DNA follows: TGCGCCAGCAGCCAAGAGCCGGGATCGGCACCCCTCCACTTT.

The table lists this clonotype with many counts. J is TRBJ2-1 and V is TRBV10-3; no clear D. Deletions cut 0 bases from V and 10 bases from J, with 4 bases between. Germline V gene data show CDR1 as ENHRY and CDR2 as SYGVKD. The CDR3 runs to 11 residues. CDR3 residues: CAISESGEQFF. The CDR3 DNA reads TGTGCCATCAGTGAGTCAGGGGAGCAGTTCTTC.

This clonotype was recorded at least ten times. The chain joins TRBV9 to TRBJ2-2; D is possibly TRBD2 (6 bases). Germline CDR1 and CDR2: SGDLS and YYNGEE. V was shortened by 4 bases and J by 5 bases, with 15 bases between the two germline ends. This CDR3 spans 15 amino acids. CDR3 in DNA: TGTGCCAGCAGCCTCGGGACTTTTAAAACCGGGGAGCTGTTTTTT. It yields the protein CASSLGTFKTGELFF.

V is TRBV20-1 and J is TRBJ2-4; tentatively, D is TRBD2 (5 bases). V lost 3 bases, J lost 0 bases, and 21 bases lay in between. This CDR3 spans 18 amino acids. CDR1 and CDR2 (germline): DFQATT, SNEGSKA (reference sequence). The CDR3 region is CSARDPGLRELAKNIQYF. DNA of the CDR3: TGCAGTGCTAGGGATCCGGGCCTGAGGGAATTAGCCAAAAACATTCAGTACTTC.

At least ten counts were recorded for this clonotype. The CDR3 loop reads CASSTRTGFPFF. In DNA, the CDR3 is TGTGCCAGCAGTACCCGGACAGGTTTTCCGTTCTTC. This chain connects TRBV12-3 or TRBV12-4 to TRBJ2-1; 7 nucleotides match TRBD1. Trimming cost V 5 bases and J 15 bases; bases outside gene matches: 10. The CDR3 sequence is 12 residues long.

In this sample, this clonotype turned up many times. V and J are TRBV28 and TRBJ2-1; D remains unclear. The CDR3 is 12 residues long. With 1 base removed from V and 9 bases from J, the gap between germline ends came to 7 bases. Germline V gives CDR1 MDHEN, CDR2 SYDVKM. The CDR3 is CASSLLISEQFF. CDR3 in DNA: TGTGCCAGCAGTTTATTAATCAGTGAGCAGTTCTTC.

This clonotype was detected many times. This chain uses TRBV5-1 with TRBJ1-1; D gene unclear. Trimming removed 5 bases from V and 1 base from J, with 12 bases in between. CDR3 size: 14 residues. Germline CDR1 and CDR2: SGHRS and YFSETQ. The CDR3 coding sequence is TGCGCCAGCAGGTCCCAATCCGGGAACACTGAAGCTTTCTTT. Its translation is CASRSQSGNTEAFF.

This clonotype was detected ten times or more. This chain uses TRBV21-1 with TRBJ2-1; TRBD1, the table's D call, lacks a check against the DNA. TRBV21-1 is labeled a pseudogene. The CDR3 has 12 residues. DNA of the CDR3: TGTGCCAGCAGCATACAGGGGGATGAGCAGTTCTTC. It specifies CASSIQGDEQFF.

The J gene is TRBJ2-7, the V gene TRBV7-2; D not certain. The germline gives CDR1 SGHTA, CDR2 FQGNSA. This CDR3 region has 11 residues. V lost 5 bases to trimming and J lost 5 bases, with 7 bases between them. The CDR3 loop reads CASSLYNEQYF. CDR3 nucleotides: TGTGCCAGCAGCCTATACAACGAGCAGTACTTC.

The sample holds a few counts of this clonotype. The V and J genes are TRBV5-1 and TRBJ2-1; TRBD2 aligns across 12 bases. The junction had 7 bases not matched to a gene; V was cut back by 1 base and J by 8 bases. There are 16 residues in the CDR3. Germline V gene sequence: CDR1 SGHRS, CDR2 YFSETQ. For the CDR3, the DNA is TGCGCCAGCAGCTTGCCCCGGTCTAGCGGGAGGGATGAGCAGTTCTTC. Translating gives CASSLPRSSGRDEQFF.

Worth noting for this clonotype: Possible read error: a much larger clone is one base away. The chain employs TRBV12-3 or TRBV12-4 and TRBJ2-1, with 11 nucleotides matching TRBD2. The CDR3 totals 16 residues. The CDR3 sequence is CASSVLGTSGYNEQLF. In nucleotides, the CDR3 is TGTGCCAGCAGCGTCCTTGGGACTAGCGGTTACAATGAGCAGTTATTC.

This clonotype was seen more than once but under ten times. V gene TRBV5-1 combines with J gene TRBJ2-5; 10 positions match TRBD2. Germline loops: CDR1 SGHRS, CDR2 YFSETQ. The V gene end was trimmed by 2 bases and the J gene end by 2 bases; junction bases not matched to a gene: 3. CDR3 length equals 15 residues. The CDR3 spells CASSFPSGSQETQYF. CDR3 bases: TGCGCCAGCAGCTTTCCTAGCGGGAGTCAAGAGACCCAGTACTTC.

The chain combines TRBV29-1 with TRBJ2-7; TRBD2 is a possible D gene (6 bases). Germline values: CDR1 SQVTM, CDR2 ANQGSEA. V lost 4 bases and J lost 4, with 11 bases in between. This CDR3 comprises 12 residues. CDR3 region: CSVGEVLYEQYF. The CDR3 DNA follows: TGCAGCGTTGGGGAGGTCTTATACGAGCAGTACTTC.

CDR3 DNA: TGCGCCAGCAGCTTGGTTGTGGTCCCACAAGAGACCCAGTACTTC. Its translation is CASSLVVVPQETQYF. This sequence joins TRBV5-1 and TRBJ2-5, with unresolved D. This CDR3 region has 15 residues. Trimming removed 0 bases from V and 2 bases from J, with 11 bases in between. Germline V gene lookup returns CDR1 SGHRS and CDR2 YFSETQ.

This clonotype was picked up a small number of times. The chain employs TRBV12-3 or TRBV12-4 and TRBJ1-2, with D unresolved. Trimming took off 7 bases at V and 1 base at J, with 10 bases between the two ends. This CDR3 is built from 13 residues. The CDR3: CASTLRNNYGYTF. CDR3 DNA sequence: TGTGCCAGCACCCTCCGGAATAACTATGGCTACACCTTC.

The J gene is TRBJ1-4, the V gene TRBV6-1; D is unclear. V was clipped by 5 bases and J by 8 bases, with 9 bases between them. The CDR3 has 12 amino acids. The germline V gene has CDR1 MNHNS and CDR2 SASEGT. As DNA, the CDR3 is TGTGCCAGCAGTTTTATCAGGGAAAAACTGTTTTTT. This sequence encodes CASSFIREKLFF.